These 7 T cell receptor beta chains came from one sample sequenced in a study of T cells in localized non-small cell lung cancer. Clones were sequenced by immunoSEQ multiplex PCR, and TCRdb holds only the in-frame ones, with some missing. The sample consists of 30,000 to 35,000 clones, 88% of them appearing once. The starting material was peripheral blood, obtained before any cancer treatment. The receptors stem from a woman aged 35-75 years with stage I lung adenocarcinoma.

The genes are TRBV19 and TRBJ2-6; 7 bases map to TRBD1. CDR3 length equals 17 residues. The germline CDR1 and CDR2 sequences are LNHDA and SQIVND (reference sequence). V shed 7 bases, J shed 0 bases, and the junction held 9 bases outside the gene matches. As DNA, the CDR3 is TGTGCCAGTACCGACAGGGCCCCTCTCTCTGGGGCCAACGTCCTGACTTTC. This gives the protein CASTDRAPLSGANVLTF.

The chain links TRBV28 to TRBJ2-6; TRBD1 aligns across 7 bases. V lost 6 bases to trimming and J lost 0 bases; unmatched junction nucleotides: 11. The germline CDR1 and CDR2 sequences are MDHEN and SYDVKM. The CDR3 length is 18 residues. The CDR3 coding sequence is TGTGCCAGCAGGTCCCCTCGGACAGGCCTCTCTGGGGCCAACGTCCTGACTTTC. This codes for CASRSPRTGLSGANVLTF.

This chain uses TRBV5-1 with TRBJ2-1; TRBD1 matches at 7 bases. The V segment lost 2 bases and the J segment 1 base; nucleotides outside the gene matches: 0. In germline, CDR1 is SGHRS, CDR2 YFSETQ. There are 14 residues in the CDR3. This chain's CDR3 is CASSFRGSYNEQFF. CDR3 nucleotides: TGCGCCAGCAGCTTCAGGGGGTCCTACAATGAGCAGTTCTTC. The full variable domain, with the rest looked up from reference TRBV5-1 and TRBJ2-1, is KAGVTQTPRYLIKTRGQQVTLSCSPISGHRSVSWYQQTPGQGLQFLFEYFSETQRNKGNFPGRFSGRQFSNSRSEMNVSTLELGDSALYLCASSFRGSYNEQFFGPGTRLTVL.

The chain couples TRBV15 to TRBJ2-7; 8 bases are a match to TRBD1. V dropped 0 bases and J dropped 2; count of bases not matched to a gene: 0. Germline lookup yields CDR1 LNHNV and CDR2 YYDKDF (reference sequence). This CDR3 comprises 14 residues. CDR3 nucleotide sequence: TGTGCCACCAGCAGAGAGGGACAGGCCTACGAGCAGTACTTC. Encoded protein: CATSREGQAYEQYF.

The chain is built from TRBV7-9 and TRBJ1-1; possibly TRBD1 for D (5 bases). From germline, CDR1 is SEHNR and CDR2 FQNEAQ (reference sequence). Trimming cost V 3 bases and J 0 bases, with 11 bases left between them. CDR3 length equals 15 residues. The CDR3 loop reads CASSLGGALNTEAFF. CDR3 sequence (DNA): TGTGCCAGCAGCTTGGGGGGAGCACTGAACACTGAAGCTTTCTTT. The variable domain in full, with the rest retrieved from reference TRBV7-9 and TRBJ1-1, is DTGVSQNPRHKITKRGQNVTFRCDPISEHNRLYWYRQTLGQGPEFLTYFQNEAQLEKSRLLSDRFSAERPKGSFSTLEIQRTEQGDSAMYLCASSLGGALNTEAFFGQGTRLTVV.

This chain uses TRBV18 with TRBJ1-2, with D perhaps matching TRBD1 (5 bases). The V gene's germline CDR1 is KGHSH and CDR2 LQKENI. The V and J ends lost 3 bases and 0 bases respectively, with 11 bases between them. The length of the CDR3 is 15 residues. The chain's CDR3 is CASSPWGETNYGYTF. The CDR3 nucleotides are TGTGCCAGCTCACCGTGGGGGGAAACTAACTATGGCTACACCTTC.

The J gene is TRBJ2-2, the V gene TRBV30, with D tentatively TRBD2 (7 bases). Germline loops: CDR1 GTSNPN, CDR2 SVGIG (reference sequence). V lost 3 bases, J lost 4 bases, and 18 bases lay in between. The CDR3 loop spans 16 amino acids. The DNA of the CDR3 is TGTGCCTGGAGGCCGTTGGTGCGGGGGCTCACCGGGGAGCTGTTTTTT. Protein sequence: CAWRPLVRGLTGELFF. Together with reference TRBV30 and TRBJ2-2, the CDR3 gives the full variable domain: SQTIHQWPATLVQPVGSPLSLECTVEGTSNPNLYWYRQAAGRGLQLLFYSVGIGQISSEVPQNLSASRPQDRQFILSSKKLLLSDSGFYLCAWRPLVRGLTGELFFGEGSRLTVL.